This T cell receptor beta chain was sequenced during a study of beta chain features in type 1 diabetes. Background on the study: Sorted cells, more than 95,000,000 in number, were examined across all samples. Regarding the study as a whole: The study found moderately but significantly shorter TCRB CDR3s in all four CD4+ subsets of Type 1 diabetes patients. Insertion counts at VDJ junctions were lower in type 1 diabetes patients, who also showed more deletions there. Overrepresentation of cells with high TCR expression could result from cDNA sequencing.

Sorting with CD45RO/CCR7/CD25/CD127/CD95/CD27 yielded naive, central memory, regulatory and stem-like memory CD4+ cells. Germline CDR1 SQVTM, CDR2 ANQGSEA. The CDR3 loop spans 13 amino acids. V was shortened by 4 bases and J by 1 base, with 10 bases between the two germline ends. As to this clone: Its specificity is not known. The same CDR3 is also encoded by other DNA sequences in this sample.

The authors reverse transcribed all of the isolated RNA, so sequencing captured expressed TCRB transcripts. TCRdb's copy holds only in-frame clones and misses some; the assay was immunoSEQ multiplex PCR. Of about 650,000 clones in the sample, roughly an eighth were seen once. The sequencing input was naive CD4+ T cells from blood. This clonotype was obtained from a man aged 30 to 45 with type 1 diabetes. The chain combines TRBV29-1 with TRBJ1-1; perhaps TRBD1 as D (5 bases). This chain's CDR3 is CSVVGQTNTEAFF. The CDR3 region has the DNA TGCAGCGTTGTGGGGCAGACGAACACTGAAGCTTTCTTT.